Listed below are T cell receptor beta chains from one sample, sequenced in a study of blood T cell repertoires in COVID-19. TCRdb's copy holds only in-frame clones and misses some; the assay was immunoSEQ multiplex PCR. The sample shows a few hundred thousand clones, 80% to 95% of them seen only once. The source material was PBMCs or T cells enriched from blood (not recorded which). All receptors derive from a woman in her thirties or forties who had been exposed to COVID-19. CDR3s leave out the opening cysteine and the closing phenylalanine or tryptophan. The order of the fields is V gene, D gene, CDR3 protein. D genes are given only for firm matches.

V gene: TRBV3-1/TRBV3-2; D gene: TRBD2; CDR3 protein: ASSGGLANEQF
V gene: TRBV7-9; D gene: -; CDR3 protein: ASSRQLNTGELF
V gene: TRBV25-1; D gene: -; CDR3 protein: ASSEGAGTEYNEQF
V gene: TRBV24-1; D gene: TRBD1; CDR3 protein: ATSETGTQPQH
V gene: TRBV5-4; D gene: -; CDR3 protein: ASSLGGAGNTIY
V gene: TRBV15; D gene: -; CDR3 protein: ATSRESAGGLLNSPLH
V gene: TRBV6-1; D gene: TRBD1; CDR3 protein: ASSENRGGGYT
V gene: TRBV14; D gene: -; CDR3 protein: ASSQDGGLRETQY
V gene: TRBV6-5; D gene: -; CDR3 protein: ASPQGPYTEAF
V gene: TRBV30; D gene: TRBD2; CDR3 protein: AWSPRLAGGYEQY
V gene: TRBV19; D gene: -; CDR3 protein: ASSVGAGHNSPLH
V gene: TRBV7-9; D gene: TRBD1; CDR3 protein: ASTIGQGADEKLF
V gene: TRBV4-1; D gene: TRBD1; CDR3 protein: ASSQVEGARNTEAF
V gene: TRBV10-1; D gene: -; CDR3 protein: ASSVGEVGQF
V gene: TRBV18; D gene: TRBD1; CDR3 protein: ASSPAPTGTEAF
V gene: TRBV15; D gene: -; CDR3 protein: ATSREHRTATNEKLF
V gene: TRBV30; D gene: TRBD1; CDR3 protein: AWSGQGSGNEQF
V gene: TRBV7-9; D gene: TRBD1; CDR3 protein: ASSLTGVPEAF
V gene: TRBV6-5; D gene: -; CDR3 protein: ASTRFASKNSPLH
V gene: TRBV30; D gene: -; CDR3 protein: AWRLQDQQY
V gene: TRBV7-3; D gene: TRBD2; CDR3 protein: ASTYREGTGELF
V gene: TRBV2; D gene: -; CDR3 protein: ASRDGGFYGYT
V gene: TRBV7-2; D gene: -; CDR3 protein: ASTWRMNTEAF
V gene: TRBV19; D gene: TRBD1; CDR3 protein: ASSIPPLWQGARSNQPQH
V gene: TRBV2; D gene: TRBD2; CDR3 protein: ASSRLDLAGGLQETQY
V gene: TRBV4-2; D gene: -; CDR3 protein: ASSDAGRTNEKLF
V gene: TRBV2; D gene: -; CDR3 protein: ASSEDPGVEQY
V gene: TRBV6-5; D gene: TRBD1; CDR3 protein: ASRHTGAGELF
V gene: TRBV29-1; D gene: -; CDR3 protein: SVDLEGGGYGYT
V gene: TRBV3-1/TRBV3-2; D gene: TRBD1; CDR3 protein: ASSLNPRQGRNEQF
V gene: TRBV12-3/TRBV12-4; D gene: -; CDR3 protein: ASSPPYQPQH
V gene: TRBV5-1; D gene: -; CDR3 protein: ASSLREIMNTEAF
V gene: TRBV18; D gene: -; CDR3 protein: ASSDSQKETQY
V gene: TRBV3-1/TRBV3-2; D gene: TRBD2; CDR3 protein: ASSQDGLAGGPYNEQF
V gene: TRBV11-2; D gene: -; CDR3 protein: ASSLEGAAGNTIY
V gene: TRBV19; D gene: -; CDR3 protein: ASSSEAIRSPLH
V gene: TRBV11-3; D gene: TRBD1; CDR3 protein: ASSVTGGGYT
V gene: TRBV7-8; D gene: -; CDR3 protein: ASSLFGLNSNQPQH
V gene: TRBV12-5; D gene: -; CDR3 protein: ASGPLDINYGYT
V gene: TRBV5-6; D gene: -; CDR3 protein: ASSSYNEQF
V gene: TRBV3-1/TRBV3-2; D gene: TRBD2; CDR3 protein: ASSQDKRTSKGYEQY
V gene: TRBV15; D gene: TRBD2; CDR3 protein: ATSREFGTSAVETQY
V gene: TRBV6-4; D gene: -; CDR3 protein: ASSDRLGSNEQF
V gene: TRBV7-2; D gene: -; CDR3 protein: ASILSLGGAGNEQF
V gene: TRBV9; D gene: TRBD2; CDR3 protein: ASSVETAGVDNEQF
V gene: TRBV7-8; D gene: TRBD1; CDR3 protein: ASSLILLRDRGDEQY
V gene: TRBV19; D gene: -; CDR3 protein: ASRVEAPGHESEQY
V gene: TRBV5-1; D gene: -; CDR3 protein: ASSPDTGGTYEQY
V gene: TRBV5-1; D gene: TRBD1; CDR3 protein: ASSLDYRGTMNTEAF
V gene: TRBV9; D gene: -; CDR3 protein: ASSTAGNTIY
V gene: TRBV5-1; D gene: -; CDR3 protein: ASSLVQGGEQY